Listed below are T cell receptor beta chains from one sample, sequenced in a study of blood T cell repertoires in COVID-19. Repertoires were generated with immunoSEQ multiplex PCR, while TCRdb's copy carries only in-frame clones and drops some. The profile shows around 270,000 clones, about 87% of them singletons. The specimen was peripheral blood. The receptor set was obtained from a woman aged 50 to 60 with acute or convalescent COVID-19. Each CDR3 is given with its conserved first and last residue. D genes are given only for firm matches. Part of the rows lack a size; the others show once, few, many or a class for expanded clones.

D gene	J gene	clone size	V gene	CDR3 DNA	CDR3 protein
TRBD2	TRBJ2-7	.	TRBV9	TGTGCCAGCAGCGTAGGGCGGGGGAACTACGAGCAGTACTTC	CASSVGRGNYEQYF
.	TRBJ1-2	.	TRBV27	TGTGCCAGCCGAAAATTGGGGGCCAGAGGTGACTATGGCTACACCTTC	CASRKLGARGDYGYTF
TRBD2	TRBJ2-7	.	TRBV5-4	TGTGCCAGCAGCACACCAGCGGGAGTGGACGAGCAGTACTTC	CASSTPAGVDEQYF
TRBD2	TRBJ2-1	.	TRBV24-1	TGTGCCACCAGTGCCGGGACTAGCTCGTTGTTAGACAATGAGCAGTTCTTC	CATSAGTSSLLDNEQFF
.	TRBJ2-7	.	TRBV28	TGTGCCAGCAGCTCAGGGGGGCCTTTGGAGGAGCAGTACTTC	CASSSGGPLEEQYF
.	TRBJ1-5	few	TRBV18	TGTGCCAGCTCACCATTTTTTGTAAGGACTGTTTCTGGAAATCAGCCCCAGCATTTT	CASSPFFVRTVSGNQPQHF
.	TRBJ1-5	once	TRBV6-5	TGTGCCAGCAGTTACTCAGGAGGGCTGGGTCAGCCCCAGCATTTT	CASSYSGGLGQPQHF
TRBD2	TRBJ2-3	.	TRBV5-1	TGCGCCAGCAGCTCATTAGCGGGAGGGGGCACAGATACGCAGTATTTT	CASSSLAGGGTDTQYF
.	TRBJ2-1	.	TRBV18	TGTGCCAGCTCACCACCGCCTAGCCCTTACAATGAGCAGTTCTTC	CASSPPPSPYNEQFF
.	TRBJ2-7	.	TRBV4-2	TGTGCCAGCAGCCTTAACCATCTTCCGAGGGCCTCCTACGAGCAGTACTTC	CASSLNHLPRASYEQYF
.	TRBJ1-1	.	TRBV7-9	TGTGCCAGCAGCTCAGGAGACGGGGGCACTGAAGCTTTCTTT	CASSSGDGGTEAFF
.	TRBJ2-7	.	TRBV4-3	TGCGCCAGCAGCCAAGATTGGCTAGCGCGTTACGAGCAGTACTTC	CASSQDWLARYEQYF
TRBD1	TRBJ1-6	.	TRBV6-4	TGTGCCAGCAGTGAGACAGGGGGTTCACCCCTCCACTTT	CASSETGGSPLHF
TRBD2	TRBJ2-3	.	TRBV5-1	TGCGCCAGCAGCATCGGGACTAGCGGCACCTGGGGAGATACGCAGTATTTT	CASSIGTSGTWGDTQYF
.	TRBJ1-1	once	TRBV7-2	TGTGCCAGCAGCCGGACTGGGAACACTGAAGCTTTCTTT	CASSRTGNTEAFF
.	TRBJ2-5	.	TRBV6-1	TGTGCCAGCAGTGAAGCAGGTAGGGGACAAGAGACCCAGTACTTC	CASSEAGRGQETQYF
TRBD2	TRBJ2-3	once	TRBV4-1	TGCGCCAGCAGCCAAGTGGGAGGGAGTCAGACAGATACGCAGTATTTT	CASSQVGGSQTDTQYF
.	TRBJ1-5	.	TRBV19	TGTGCCAGTCGGATTTCCCGGGATCAGCCCCAGCATTTT	CASRISRDQPQHF
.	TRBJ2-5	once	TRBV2	TGTGCCAGCAGTGAGTCCACAGGGCAGCAAGAGACCCAGTACTTC	CASSESTGQQETQYF
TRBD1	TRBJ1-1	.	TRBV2	TGTGCCAGCATGGGGACAGGGGGGCCGGCTGGGACTGAAGCTTTCTTT	CASMGTGGPAGTEAFF
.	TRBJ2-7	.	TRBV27	TGTGCCAGCAGTTTATATGCGGACTCCTACGAGCAGTACTTC	CASSLYADSYEQYF
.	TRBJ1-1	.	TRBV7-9	TGTGCCAGCAGCTTAGCGCGACTTACGCACCAATCAAACACTGAAGCTTTCTTT	CASSLARLTHQSNTEAFF
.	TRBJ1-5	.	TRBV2	TGTGCCAGCAGTGAAGCGAGGGGGATTGGCAATCAGCCCCAGCATTTT	CASSEARGIGNQPQHF
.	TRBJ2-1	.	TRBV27	TGTGCCAGCAGTTTTATTGGGAGAGGGAATGAGCAGTTCTTC	CASSFIGRGNEQFF
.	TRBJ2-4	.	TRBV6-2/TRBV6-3	TGTGCCAGCAGTTACTCTCTGGTGGCAGGGTTGGCCAAAAACATTCAGTACTTC	CASSYSLVAGLAKNIQYF
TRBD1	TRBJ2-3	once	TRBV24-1	TGTGCCACCAGTGATTCCGACAGGGTGGGCACAGATACGCAGTATTTT	CATSDSDRVGTDTQYF
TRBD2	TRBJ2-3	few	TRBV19	TGTGCCAGTAGTTCCCGGACTAGCGGAGGGGGGGATACGCAGTATTTT	CASSSRTSGGGDTQYF
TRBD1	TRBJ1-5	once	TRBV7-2	TGTGCCAGCAGCTTCCGTGGGGGCGACAGGGTCAATCAGCCCCAGCATTTT	CASSFRGGDRVNQPQHF
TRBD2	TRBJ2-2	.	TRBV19	TGTGCCAGTAGTCCCCGACTAGCGGGAGTAACCGGGGAGCTGTTTTTT	CASSPRLAGVTGELFF
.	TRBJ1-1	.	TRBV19	TGTGCCAGTAGTATTAGTGTGAACACTGAAGCTTTCTTT	CASSISVNTEAFF
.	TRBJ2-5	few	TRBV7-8	TGTGCCAGCAGCTTAGTTACCGGAGAGACCCAGTACTTC	CASSLVTGETQYF
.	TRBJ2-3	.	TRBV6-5	TGTGCCAGCAGCCCACCAGGGGCAGATACGCAGTATTTT	CASSPPGADTQYF
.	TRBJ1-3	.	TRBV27	TGTGCCAGCAGTTTGGAGGGAACCCCTGGAAACACCATATATTTT	CASSLEGTPGNTIYF
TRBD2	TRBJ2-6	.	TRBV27	TGTGCCAGCAGTTTGGGAGGGCGCGGGGCCAACGTCCTGACTTTC	CASSLGGRGANVLTF
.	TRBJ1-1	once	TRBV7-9	TGTGCCAGCAGCTTATCCGAGCCCAACACTGAAGCTTTCTTT	CASSLSEPNTEAFF
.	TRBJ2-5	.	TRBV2	TGTGCCAGCAGCGGGGACACAGAAGAGACCCAGTACTTC	CASSGDTEETQYF
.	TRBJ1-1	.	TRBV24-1	TGTGCCACCAGTAAGCCGCCGTTTACTGAAGCTTTCTTT	CATSKPPFTEAFF
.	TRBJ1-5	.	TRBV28	TGTGCCAGCAGTTTATTTCGGGGTACCCCGAGCAATCAGCCCCAGCATTTT	CASSLFRGTPSNQPQHF
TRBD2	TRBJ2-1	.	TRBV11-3	TGTGCCAGCAGTAGGGTTGCGGGAGGGCGGGATGAGCAGTTCTTC	CASSRVAGGRDEQFF
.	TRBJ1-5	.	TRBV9	TGTGCCAGCAGCGCTGCCAGGGCCGAGCAGCCCCAGCATTTT	CASSAARAEQPQHF
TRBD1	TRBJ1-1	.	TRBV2	TGTGCCAGCAGTGCTGGGACAGCGAACACTGAAGCTTTCTTT	CASSAGTANTEAFF
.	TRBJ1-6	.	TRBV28	TGTGCCAGCAGGCAGAGTGGGGGGTCCGTTAATTCACCCCTCCACTTT	CASRQSGGSVNSPLHF
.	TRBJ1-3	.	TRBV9	TGTGCCAGCAGCGTAGGCGGGGGCTCCGGAAACACCATATATTTT	CASSVGGGSGNTIYF
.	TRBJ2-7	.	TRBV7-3	TGTGCCAGCAGCTTAGGGGCAGCCCAGGGCGAGCAGTACTTC	CASSLGAAQGEQYF
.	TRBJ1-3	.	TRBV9	TGTGCCAGCAGCGCCGAGGGACACGGGCTTGGATTAACCATATATTTT	CASSAEGHGLGLTIYF
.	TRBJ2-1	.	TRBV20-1	TGCAGTGCCCGAGCCTACAATGAGCAGTTCTTC	CSARAYNEQFF
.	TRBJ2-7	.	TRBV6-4	TGTGCCAGCAGTGGTTTTTACAGCACCGGCGAGCAGTACTTC	CASSGFYSTGEQYF
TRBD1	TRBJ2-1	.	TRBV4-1	TGCGCCAGCAGCCAAAGCCGGGCAGGGGGCCACAATGAGCAGTTCTTC	CASSQSRAGGHNEQFF